What follows are 21 T cell receptor beta chains derived from one specimen sequenced in a study of breast tumors, draining lymph nodes, adjacent tissues (dated by TCRdb to the mid-2010s). Library generation was performed with multiplex PCR. Sequenced using an Illumina HiSeq 2000. TCRdb cleaned the public reads at Q25 with fastp, built clones with MiXCR and kept in-frame beta chains. Identical CDR3 protein sequences are pooled into one entry, listed with their most common genes and DNA. The sample table holds fewer than 200,000 distinct CDR3 sequences, of which around a third were seen once. The top ten clonotypes cover roughly 4.3% of the sample. The axillary draining lymph nodes of breast cancer patients were the source of the lymph node samples. The sample comprised axillary lymph node tissue. These receptors were collected from a female donor with breast cancer. Some clones in this sample may be carry-over from other donors' samples.

Written as DNA, the CDR3 is TGTGCCAGCAGCGTTGATGCAGGGCGCGAAGCTTTCTTT. Protein product: CASSVDAGREAFF. This chain uses TRBV9 with TRBJ1-1; tentatively, D is TRBD1 (5 bases). The CDR3 has 13 amino acids. V dropped 2 bases and J dropped 8 bases, with 13 bases sitting between them. Germline V gives CDR1 SGDLS, CDR2 YYNGEE. The full variable domain, its missing parts supplied by reference TRBV9 and TRBJ1-1, is DSGVTQTPKHLITATGQRVTLRCSPRSGDLSVYWYQQSLDQGLQFLIQYYNGEERAKGNILERFSAQQFPDLHSELNLSSLELGDSALYFCASSVDAGREAFFGQGTRLTVV.

The table lists this clonotype with many counts. The chain recombines TRBV19 with TRBJ2-2; no firm D call. CDR3 size: 12 residues. V shed 5 bases and J shed 0 bases, with 1 base lying between them. Germline V gene data show CDR1 as LNHDA and CDR2 as SQIVND (reference sequence). The CDR3 is CASSPNTGELFF. The CDR3 DNA reads TGTGCCAGTAGTCCGAACACCGGGGAGCTGTTTTTT.

This clonotype has ten or more counts. This chain connects TRBV19 to TRBJ1-5, with TRBD1 as a possible D gene (6 bases). Germline CDR1 LNHDA, CDR2 SQIVND (reference sequence). The V and J ends lost 2 bases and 4 bases respectively, with 18 bases between them. The CDR3 extends over 17 amino acids. The CDR3 DNA sequence: TGTGCCAGTAGTATAACCCAGACAGGCTCGGATAATCAGCCCCAGCATTTT. It is translated as CASSITQTGSDNQPQHF.

At least ten counts were recorded for this clonotype. CDR3: CSVVLSRSGIYGYTF. The DNA for the CDR3 is TGCAGCGTTGTCCTTTCCCGCTCGGGAATCTATGGCTACACCTTC. The chain joins TRBV29-1 to TRBJ1-2; no firm D call. The CDR3 extends over 15 amino acids. Germline loops: CDR1 SQVTM, CDR2 ANQGSEA. Trimming cost V 4 bases and J 4 bases, with 19 bases left between them. Using reference TRBV29-1 and TRBJ1-2 for the parts outside the CDR3, the full variable domain is SAVISQKPSRDICQRGTSLTIQCQVDSQVTMMFWYRQQPGQSLTLIATANQGSEATYESGFVIDKFPISRPNLTFSTLTVSNMSPEDSSIYLCSVVLSRSGIYGYTFGSGTRLTVV.

This clonotype was counted many times. The V and J genes are TRBV10-2 and TRBJ2-7, with D perhaps TRBD1 (6 bases). The germline V and J ends were trimmed by 6 bases and 1 base, with 16 bases remaining between them. Germline CDR1 is WSHSY and CDR2 is SAAADI. The CDR3 consists of 15 residues. CDR3 coding DNA: TGCGCCAGCAGAATAGCCGGGACACCGTCCTACGAGCAGTACTTC. It translates to CASRIAGTPSYEQYF.

Only a few counts were recorded for this clonotype. It may be a read error: a sequence one base away is much more abundant. The chain is built from TRBV6-6 and TRBJ2-2; possibly TRBD1 or TRBD2 for D (5 bases each). The CDR3 consists of 13 residues. Trimming took off 8 bases at V and 7 bases at J, with 14 bases between the two ends. Germline values: CDR1 MNHNY, CDR2 SVGAGI (reference sequence). This CDR3 reads CASLPGTGGELFF. The DNA of the CDR3 is TGTGCCAGCCTGCCAGGGACGGGCGGGGAGCTGTTTTTT.

Ten or more counts support this clonotype. The chain links TRBV7-2 to TRBJ1-3; D gene unclear. V dropped 2 bases and J dropped 4 bases, with 9 bases sitting between them. Germline assignment: CDR1 SGHTA and CDR2 FQGNSA. CDR3 length equals 14 residues. The CDR3 here is CASSLREGGNTIYF. CDR3 sequence (DNA): TGTGCCAGCAGCTTACGGGAGGGCGGAAACACCATATATTTT.

As for this clonotype: At one end, the junction sequence differs from germline, possibly due to a read error. CDR3 DNA sequence: TGCGCCAGCAGCTTAGAATGGCGCAAGGAGCAGTTCTTC. It codes for CASSLEWRKEQFF. The chain carries TRBV7-9 and TRBJ2-1, with D hard to call. CDR1 is SEHNR and CDR2 is FQNEAQ in the germline V gene (reference sequence). This CDR3 comprises 13 residues. Supplemented by reference TRBV7-9 and TRBJ2-1, the full variable domain reads DTGVSQNPRHKITKRGQNVTFRCDPISEHNRLYWYRQTLGQGPEFLTYFQNEAQLEKSRLLSDRFSAERPKGSFSTLEIQRTEQGDSAMYLCASSLEWRKEQFFGPGTRLTVL.

This clonotype was observed a few times. V usage is TRBV28 and J usage is TRBJ2-7; 9 positions agree with TRBD1. J gave up 2 bases and V 6 bases, and 5 bases lay outside the gene matches. This CDR3 spans 14 amino acids. The germline CDR1 and CDR2 sequences are MDHEN and SYDVKM. CDR3 protein: CASSRTGDTYEQYF. CDR3 in DNA: TGTGCCAGCAGCCGGACAGGGGATACCTACGAGCAGTACTTC.

This clonotype was counted many times. The V call is TRBV11-1, the J call TRBJ2-7; TRBD1 might be the D (6 bases). The CDR3 sequence is 14 residues long. Germline CDR1 is SGHAT and CDR2 is FQDESV (reference sequence). The ends were cut back, 3 bases at V and 1 base at J, with 10 bases in the middle. The CDR3 nucleotides read TGTGCCAGCAGCTTGGCAGGGACATCCTACGAGCAGTACTTC. Protein: CASSLAGTSYEQYF.

This clonotype was counted many times. V gene TRBV10-3 combines with J gene TRBJ2-7; no reliable D call. This CDR3 is 12 amino acids long. The V end lost 6 bases, the J end lost 2 bases, and 8 bases lay between the germline ends. Per the germline V gene, CDR1 is ENHRY and CDR2 is SYGVKD. CDR3 DNA sequence: TGTGCCATCAGGCAGGAGACCTACGAGCAGTACTTC. It codes for CAIRQETYEQYF.

This clonotype was counted many times. J is TRBJ2-1 and V is TRBV20-1, with 7 bases fitting TRBD1. Germline loops: CDR1 DFQATT, CDR2 SNEGSKA (reference sequence). The CDR3 has 15 amino acids. Trimming cost V 4 bases and J 3 bases; bases outside gene matches: 9. CDR3 in DNA: TGCAGTGCTAACGACAGGGACATTGGCTACAATGAGCAGTTCTTC. Protein: CSANDRDIGYNEQFF.

DNA of the CDR3: TGCGCCAGCACCGACGGGGGTACTGAAGCTTTCTTT. Translation: CASTDGGTEAFF. The rearrangement joins TRBV4-1 to TRBJ1-1; TRBD1 is a possible D gene (5 bases). The germline V gene encodes CDR1 MGHRA and CDR2 YSYEKL. V was pared by 7 bases and J by 5 bases, with 11 bases between. The CDR3 length is 12 residues.

V usage is TRBV5-1 and J usage is TRBJ2-1; D call uncertain. CDR1 SGHRS and CDR2 YFSETQ come from the germline V gene. Between the trimmed V and J ends, which lost 0 bases and 8 bases, there was a span of 9 bases. CDR3 size: 13 residues. CDR3 in amino acids: CASSLVGEYEQFF. The CDR3 DNA follows: TGCGCCAGCAGCTTGGTGGGCGAGTATGAGCAGTTCTTC.

This clonotype has only a few counts. A much larger clone differs by one base, so this may be a read error. This CDR3 is missing its conserved last phenylalanine or tryptophan, likely due to a read error. This chain links TRBV19 with TRBJ2-7, with a weak D call TRBD2 (6 bases). The germline V and J ends were trimmed by 1 base and 1 base, with 14 bases remaining between them. Germline CDR1 and CDR2: LNHDA and SQIVND (reference sequence). This CDR3 has 16 residues. The CDR3 DNA reads TGTGCCAGTAGTATAGCGGAATGGGGGACTTCCTACGAGCAGTACTCC. The encoded protein is CASSIAEWGTSYEQYS.

The chain joins TRBV28 to TRBJ2-3; perhaps D is TRBD1 or TRBD2 (5 bases each). Germline loops: CDR1 MDHEN, CDR2 SYDVKM. This CDR3 comprises 15 residues. The ends were cut back, 6 bases at V and 2 bases at J, with 15 bases in the middle. In DNA form, the CDR3 reads TGTGCCAGCAGCCTATCGGGGCAGTACACAGATACGCAGTATTTT. Translated: CASSLSGQYTDTQYF.

This clonotype was observed a few times. The rearrangement joins TRBV27 to TRBJ2-1; no reliable D call. Germline V gene data show CDR1 as MNHEY and CDR2 as SMNVEV (reference sequence). Trimming took 6 bases from V and 10 from J, leaving 13 bases between them. The CDR3 totals 12 residues. Here the CDR3 DNA reads TGTGCCAGCAGACTATTTGGCGACGAGCAGTTCTTC. Translating it yields CASRLFGDEQFF.

At least ten counts were recorded for this clonotype. The chain has TRBV11-2 and TRBJ2-7, with 10 bases that match TRBD2. The J segment lost 3 bases and the V segment lost 2 bases, leaving 4 bases of the junction unmatched. Germline V gene sequence: CDR1 SGHAT, CDR2 FQNNGV. This CDR3 region has 15 residues. DNA for the CDR3: TGTGCCAGCAGCTTATTTGGGACTAGCGACTACGAGCAGTACTTC. Amino acids: CASSLFGTSDYEQYF.

This clonotype has only a few counts. Just one base apart from a much larger clone, this may be a read error. This chain connects TRBV19 to TRBJ2-1; D is unclear. Germline V gene sequence: CDR1 LNHDA, CDR2 SQIVND (reference sequence). This CDR3 is 14 amino acids long. V gave up 5 bases and J gave up 3 bases, with 11 bases separating them. The chain's CDR3 is CASSVHHGYNEQFF. DNA for the CDR3: TGTGCCAGTAGTGTACACCACGGCTACAATGAGCAGTTCTTC.

The sample holds many counts of this clonotype. The chain carries TRBV6-5 and TRBJ1-5, with D unresolved. Germline CDR1 reads MNHEY; CDR2 reads SVGAGI. This CDR3 is built from 13 residues. V gave up 0 bases and J gave up 3 bases, with 3 bases separating them. CDR3 amino acids: CASSYSTNQPQHF. The CDR3 DNA sequence: TGTGCCAGCAGTTACTCGACCAATCAGCCCCAGCATTTT.

This clonotype came up many times. V gene TRBV4-2 combines with J gene TRBJ2-1; possibly TRBD2 for D (5 bases). CDR1 LGHNA and CDR2 YNFKEQ come from the germline V gene. This CDR3 spans 17 amino acids. With 1 base removed from V and 2 bases from J, the gap between germline ends came to 15 bases. In DNA form, the CDR3 reads TGTGCCAGCAGCCAAGTTATAGGAGGATCGGCCTACAATGAGCAGTTCTTC. Residues: CASSQVIGGSAYNEQFF.